This TCR beta chain is from a study of blood T cell repertoires in COVID-19. Generated by immunoSEQ multiplex PCR, the TCRdb table keeps only in-frame clones and is missing some. The table includes fewer than 350,000 clones, around 88% detected once. Germline CDR1 reads MNHEY; CDR2 reads SVGAGI. Trimming pared 0 bases from V and 0 bases from J, leaving 8 bases between. This CDR3 contains 15 residues. This receptor was identified in a woman in her 30s with COVID-19, enrolled during active disease. The chain employs TRBV6-5 and TRBJ1-1; D call uncertain. Sample: peripheral blood. As DNA, the CDR3 is TGTGCCAGCAGTTACTCGGCAGAAATGAACACTGAAGCTTTCTTT. It is translated as CASSYSAEMNTEAFF.